The entry that follows covers one T cell receptor beta chain sequence. Its binding antigen is unknown. No much larger clone is present one base from it, and per-base qualities are unavailable. The CDR3 goes from the cysteine to the phenylalanine over 14 residues. CDR3 DNA is the only sequence kept; it has 42 bases, read in frame from the first base. According to the germline V gene, CDR1 reads ENHRY and CDR2 reads SYGVKD. For this chain, trimming is 4 bases at the V end and 5 bases at the J end, and the number of junction bases without a gene match is 7. The sample comes from a study of shared clonotypes between healthy human individuals (dated by TCRdb to the early 2020s). Notes on the research overall: The cohort included three men and a couple of women between 18 and 49 years of age. Per donor, three plates each were used for CD4 naive and CD4 memory, two for CD8 naive, and one for CD8 memory. To estimate repertoire size and how much clonotype sharing occurs between individuals, the study deeply sequenced the blood TCR repertoires of roughly 5 healthy adults. Libraries were prepared and TCR repertoires were sequenced by different laboratories using diverse techniques, in order to increase sequencing depth and limit assay-specific biases. Per donor, leukapheresis produced somewhere between about 0.94 and 8.9 billion PBMCs.

What the research found in general, with its limitations: The small number of donors limited the genetic and exposure-history diversity represented. Estimated clonotype richness was generally larger for naive than for memory subsets. Based on pairwise subsampling, the degree of clonotype sharing among donors was expected to be affected by sequencing depth. About 5% of naive CD4, 3.5% of naive CD8, about 2.4% of memory CD4, and 0.35% to 0.4% of memory CD8 clonotypes were shared across a handful of donors. Rarefaction of sorted-subset datasets indicated incomplete sequencing despite the large sequencing depth. Clonotypes shared by all four sorted-subset donors showed higher generation probabilities than non-shared clonotypes. Only blood was sampled, and tissue TCR repertoires likely differ from those in blood.

TCR CDR3 regions were amplified from genomic DNA by multiplex PCR using the deep immunoSEQ assay. For each cell subset, the extracted genomic DNA was distributed evenly across all wells of several immunoSEQ 96-well plates, and each plate served as one replicate. For sorted subsets, around 200 ng genomic DNA, equal to approximately 30,000 T cell genomes, was loaded into each replicate PCR. Purified libraries were quantified with a Qubit 3.0 fluorometer, sized on a Bioanalyzer 2100, and re-quantified with the KAPA Library Quantification kit. A separate single-read 150-cycle Illumina NextSeq 550 flow cell was used to sequence each immunoSEQ 96-well plate. On the authors' methods: Because the immunoSEQ output included only junctional sequences and no quality scores, the filtering could not be the same as the filtering used for full-length reads. Sequences were annotated with PyIR, a Python wrapper for IgBLAST v1.9, using IMGT germline references to assign V/J genes and CDR3. Reads were filtered out if the reads had weak V/J assignments (E-value above 1e-6), no CDR3, stop codons, out-of-frame junctions, or ambiguous translated residues. A V3J clonotype was defined by an identical inferred V gene, J gene, and CDR3 amino acid sequence. Percentage overlap between repertoires was calculated by dividing the number of shared unique clonotypes by the size of the smaller repertoire. Repertoire richness was assessed with RTK rarefaction, the Chao1 estimator, and Recon v2.1 estimates of unobserved clonotypes. For all TCRbeta clonotypes obtained by the gDNA method from a few donors, generation probabilities were computed with OLGA. TCRdb took over this immuneACCESS table, retaining in-frame rearrangements with V and J assigned. Such tables are incomplete; in checked studies, under half of the missing clones stem from an unresolved V gene, and the remainder is unexplained. The D gene and trimming were derived from the DNA, and the V and J assignments and clone size from that table. The sample records 2 million to 2.5 million clones, 95% of which are singletons. The ten largest clones add up to around 0.13% of the sample.

The donors were healthy, HIV-negative adults who had no recently reported acute infections or vaccinations. Only Caucasian adults living in Nashville, Tennessee, USA were represented among the donors. CD4+ T cells were enriched by magnetic negative selection, after which naive cells were positively selected on CD45RA and the negative fraction was taken as the memory subset. Blood was collected by leukapheresis, and PBMCs were isolated by Ficoll-Histopaque density gradient centrifugation and then cryopreserved in liquid nitrogen vapor phase. Analytical flow cytometry was used to check the purity and quantity of every magnetically sorted T cell population. Each sorted fraction had its genomic DNA isolated and then quantified by UV absorbance on a Nanodrop 2000c.

The rearranged chain carries TRBV10-3 and TRBJ1-2, and 7 junction bases match TRBD1. The specimen sequenced was naive CD4+ T cells sorted from blood. Per the publication, the cell subset or site label means: CD45RA+ positively selected. The receptor comes from a man aged 18-30 years in good health. The CDR3 region has the sequence CAISVEGAGYGYTF. The DNA sequence reads TGTGCCATCAGTGTCGAGGGGGCGGGGTATGGCTACACCTTC.